Below, 4 T cell receptor beta chains from the same sample are listed, as sequenced in a study of cytomegalovirus exposure and HLA in healthy donors. PCR primers comprised 60 Vbeta and 13 Jbeta primers. Produced via immunoSEQ multiplex PCR; TCRdb's table is partial and in-frame only. Of 110,000 or so clones detected, under 80% appear once; the ten largest clones hold roughly 4.2%. The specimen sequenced was PBMCs. Every receptor here comes from a woman in her thirties or forties in good health and CMV-seropositive.

The chain joins TRBV7-2 to TRBJ1-6; 12 nucleotides agree with TRBD1. Germline CDR1 reads SGHTA; CDR2 reads FQGNSA. The V and J ends lost 1 base and 9 bases, in that order; junction bases with no gene match: 1. This CDR3 has 15 residues. The CDR3 sequence is CASSLGDRGLSPLHF. The DNA for the CDR3 is TGTGCCAGCAGCTTAGGGGACAGGGGGCTTTCACCCCTCCACTTT.

A few counts support this clone. The chain has TRBV7-6 and TRBJ2-1; D is perhaps TRBD1 (6 bases). The CDR3 spans 13 residues. The V gene's germline CDR1 is SGHVS and CDR2 FNYEAQ. V lost 7 bases and J 5 bases, leaving 12 bases between the germline ends. The CDR3 coding sequence is TGTGCCAGCAAGGACAGTGCCAACAATGAGCAGTTCTTC. This gives the protein CASKDSANNEQFF.

V and J are TRBV6-1 and TRBJ1-1; D perhaps matches TRBD1 (6 bases). The CDR3 has 14 residues. V lost 2 bases to trimming and J lost 0 bases, with 7 bases between them. The germline V gene encodes CDR1 MNHNS and CDR2 SASEGT. Here the CDR3 reads CASSERGMNTEAFF. CDR3 sequence (DNA): TGTGCCAGCAGTGAAAGGGGGATGAACACTGAAGCTTTCTTT.

V gene TRBV7-8 combines with J gene TRBJ2-2; a weak D match, TRBD2 (5 bases). CDR3 size: 13 residues. CDR1 SGHVS and CDR2 FQNEAQ come from the germline V gene. V shed 3 bases and J shed 5 bases, with 7 bases lying between them. Here the CDR3 DNA reads TGTGCCAGCAGCTTTTCGGGGACCGGGGAGCTGTTTTTT. Encoded protein: CASSFSGTGELFF.